This TCR beta chain was identified in a study of CD8 T cells in ankylosing spondylitis. There are many counts of this clonotype. Antigen unknown. The CDR3 is made up of 15 amino acids. The ends lost 2 bases at V and 1 base at J; junction bases unmatched: 3. CDR1 is KGHSH, CDR2 LQKENI, per germline. MiXCR, applied by TCRdb to the 5' RACE reads, yields one record per CDR3 protein. The sample includes roughly 68,000 distinct CDR3 sequences, over 5% of them seen just once. Study outcomes and limitations: Disease-linked clones reportedly showed significant enrichment in matched ankylosing spondylitis synovial fluid. In synovial fluid and blood from reactive arthritis, some motif variants were previously reported. Several highly homologous variants made up a TCR beta motif, and this motif appeared characteristic of ankylosing spondylitis blood.

The source material was synovial fluid, either unsorted or a sorted T cell fraction (not recorded which). The sequence derives from a male donor with ankylosing spondylitis. The chain has TRBV18 and TRBJ2-3; 7 positions agree with TRBD1. The CDR3 here is CASSPLGQGTDTQYF. The CDR3 nucleotides are TGTGCCAGCTCACCATTAGGACAGGGCACAGATACGCAGTATTTT.